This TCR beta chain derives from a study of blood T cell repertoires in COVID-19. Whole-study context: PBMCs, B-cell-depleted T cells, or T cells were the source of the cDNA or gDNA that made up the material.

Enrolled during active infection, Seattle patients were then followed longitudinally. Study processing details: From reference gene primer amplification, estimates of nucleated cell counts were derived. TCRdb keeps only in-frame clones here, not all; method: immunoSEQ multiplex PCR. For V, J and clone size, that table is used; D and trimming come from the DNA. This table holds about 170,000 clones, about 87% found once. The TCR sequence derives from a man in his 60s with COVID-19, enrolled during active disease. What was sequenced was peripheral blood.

The DNA for the CDR3 is TGTGCCAGCAGCTCCCGGACTAGCGGGATTCACCATGAGCAGTTCTTC. Its translation is CASSSRTSGIHHEQFF. V gene TRBV7-2 combines with J gene TRBJ2-1; 12 bases are shared with TRBD2. Germline CDR1 is SGHTA and CDR2 is FQGNSA. The CDR3 contains 16 residues. V lost 4 bases, J lost 8 bases, and 9 bases stayed unmatched.